Following are 5 T cell receptor beta chains from one sample sequenced in a study of T cells in Graves' hyperthyroidism and ophthalmopathy. There were TCR beta CDR3 regions amplified from RNA transcripts. The HTBI primer set drove a first-round RT-PCR of the TCR CDR3. Using its own MiXCR run on the multiplex PCR reads, TCRdb lists one record per CDR3 protein. The sample yields about 180,000 distinct CDR3 sequences, over 15% seen once. Sequencing was carried out using blood. All receptors derive from a woman aged 45-65 years with Graves' hyperthyroidism.

CDR3 sequence reads: CASNGGPGQDTEAFF. The CDR3 DNA is TGTGCCAGCAATGGGGGGCCAGGTCAGGACACTGAAGCTTTCTTT. The V gene is TRBV3-1, the J gene TRBJ1-1; weak D call: TRBD1 (6 bases). Trimming pared 7 bases from V and 3 bases from J, leaving 18 bases between. This CDR3 comprises 15 residues. CDR1 LGHDT and CDR2 YNNKEL come from the germline V gene (reference sequence).

V gene TRBV12-3 or TRBV12-4 combines with J gene TRBJ2-3, with D perhaps assigned TRBD1 or TRBD2 (5 bases each). Trimming shortened V by 3 bases and J by 3 bases, and 7 bases separated the two germline ends. The CDR3 has 13 residues. CDR3 region: CASSFGGTDTQYF. The CDR3 DNA reads as TGTGCCAGCAGTTTTGGGGGAACAGATACGCAGTATTTT.

This clonotype was detected only a few times. This sequence joins TRBV15 and TRBJ1-1; D gene ambiguous. This CDR3 has 16 amino acids. The V gene lost 4 bases and the J gene lost 1 base, with 16 bases spanning the gap. Germline values: CDR1 LNHNV, CDR2 YYDKDF (reference sequence). CDR3 sequence (DNA): TGTGCCACCAGCACGGGGTCGCGGCTATCGAACACTGAAGCTTTCTTT. As protein: CATSTGSRLSNTEAFF.

In its sample, this clonotype was seen many times. CDR3 DNA: TGTGCCAGCAGTTACACGGAGGGGGCTAACAATGAGCAGTTCTTC. Translating gives CASSYTEGANNEQFF. The chain links TRBV6-6 to TRBJ2-1, with a weak D call TRBD1 (7 bases). CDR1 and CDR2 (germline): MNHNY, SVGAGI (reference sequence). Trimming shortened V by 2 bases and J by 5 bases, and 13 bases separated the two germline ends. The CDR3 has 15 residues.

The V and J genes are TRBV24-1 and TRBJ1-2; the D gene is possibly TRBD1 (5 bases). Germline V gene sequence: CDR1 KGHDR, CDR2 SFDVKD. This CDR3 is 14 amino acids long. V dropped 4 bases and J dropped 2 bases, with 10 bases sitting between them. The CDR3 region has the DNA TGTGCCACCAGTGACCTGGGACGGAACTATGGCTACACCTTC. Translated: CATSDLGRNYGYTF.